The 22 T cell receptor beta chains listed next were all sequenced from one sample in a study of identical twins. TCRdb re-called the 5' RACE reads with MiXCR, one entry per CDR3 protein. Of about 890,000 distinct CDR3 sequences in the sample, 10% to 15% are singletons; the top ten hold roughly 1.6%. This same sample was also part of a study on yellow fever vaccine responses in identical twins.

The sample was PBMCs. These receptors all stem from a woman younger than 35 in good health.

The J gene is TRBJ2-2, the V gene TRBV25-1; 10 bases fit TRBD2. This CDR3 comprises 15 residues. Germline trimming cut 2 bases from V and 6 bases from J; bases unmatched to any gene: 3. Germline-derived CDR1 and CDR2 are MGHDK and SYGVNS. The CDR3 DNA sequence: TGTGCCAGCAGTGAAACAGCGGGAGGGCCCGGGGAGCTGTTTTTT. Residues: CASSETAGGPGELFF.

This clonotype was seen more than once but under ten times. The chain uses TRBV18 and TRBJ1-2, with D uncertain. This CDR3 spans 13 amino acids. The germline CDR1 and CDR2 sequences are KGHSH and LQKENI. V dropped 0 bases and J dropped 4 bases, with 6 bases sitting between them. In DNA form, the CDR3 reads TGTGCCAGCTCACCACCCGACACCTATGGCTACACCTTC. This gives the protein CASSPPDTYGYTF.

The V and J genes are TRBV5-1 and TRBJ2-1, with 10 bases lining up with TRBD2. In germline, CDR1 is SGHRS, CDR2 YFSETQ. The CDR3 is made up of 15 amino acids. V lost 5 bases to trimming and J lost 0 bases; unmatched junction nucleotides: 2. The CDR3 DNA reads as TGCGCCAGCAGTCAGCGGGAGGGCTCCTACAATGAGCAGTTCTTC. Its translation: CASSQREGSYNEQFF.

The rearrangement links TRBV5-1 to TRBJ1-6; D call uncertain. Trimming cost V 0 bases and J 5 bases, with 9 bases left between them. The CDR3 runs 15 residues. The germline V gene encodes CDR1 SGHRS and CDR2 YFSETQ. The CDR3 here is CASSLEAGHNSPLHF. In DNA, the CDR3 is TGCGCCAGCAGCTTGGAGGCAGGCCATAATTCACCCCTCCACTTT.

The chain is built from TRBV12-3 or TRBV12-4 and TRBJ2-7, with D perhaps TRBD2 (6 bases). The CDR3 loop spans 14 amino acids. V dropped 8 bases and J dropped 1 base, with 15 bases sitting between them. The CDR3 loop reads CASGFGGKSYEQYF. The CDR3 nucleotides are TGTGCCAGCGGCTTTGGGGGGAAATCCTACGAGCAGTACTTC.

This clonotype was found a few times. V gene TRBV4-2 combines with J gene TRBJ2-5; the D gene is possibly TRBD1 (6 bases). V was clipped by 4 bases and J by 0 bases, with 15 bases between them. Germline lookup yields CDR1 LGHNA and CDR2 YNFKEQ. The CDR3 runs 16 residues. The DNA of the CDR3 is TGTGCCAGCAGCCCCCGGGTGGGGGCGTACCAAGAGACCCAGTACTTC. Its protein is CASSPRVGAYQETQYF.

This clonotype was picked up a small number of times. The CDR3 sequence: CASSVRGSQGLSSGANVLTF. CDR3 nucleotides: TGTGCCAGCAGCGTAAGGGGCTCACAGGGCCTGAGCTCTGGGGCCAACGTCCTGACTTTC. The chain carries TRBV9 and TRBJ2-6, with TRBD1 as a possible D gene (6 bases). This CDR3 contains 20 residues. CDR1 and CDR2 from the germline V gene are SGDLS and YYNGEE. V gave up 1 base and J gave up 0 bases, with 20 bases separating them.

The table lists this clonotype with a few counts. The V gene is TRBV20-1, the J gene TRBJ2-7, with 9 bases fitting TRBD2. The CDR3 totals 15 residues. The trim removed 6 bases at V and 2 bases at J, leaving 11 bases unmatched. Germline CDR1 and CDR2: DFQATT and SNEGSKA (reference sequence). CDR3 amino acids: CSAMDPLAGTYEQYF. Here the CDR3 DNA reads TGCAGTGCCATGGACCCCCTAGCGGGGACCTACGAGCAGTACTTC.

This chain connects TRBV20-1 to TRBJ2-2; D is perhaps TRBD1 (6 bases). The CDR3 contains 14 residues. Trimming shortened V by 5 bases and J by 1 base, and 11 bases separated the two germline ends. The germline V gene encodes CDR1 DFQATT and CDR2 SNEGSKA (reference sequence). This CDR3 is CSAQGLENTGELFF. CDR3 nucleotides: TGCAGTGCTCAGGGGCTAGAGAACACCGGGGAGCTGTTTTTT.

A few counts support this clonotype. The genes are TRBV2 and TRBJ1-1; D is perhaps TRBD1 (5 bases). Germline V gene data show CDR1 as SNHLY and CDR2 as FYNNEI. The CDR3 loop spans 13 amino acids. With 7 bases removed from V and 4 bases from J, the gap between germline ends came to 13 bases. The CDR3 nucleotides read TGTGCCAGCACGGGGCGAATGTTCACTGAAGCTTTCTTT. Protein sequence: CASTGRMFTEAFF.

The rearrangement links TRBV25-1 to TRBJ1-4; D uncertain. V shed 10 bases and J shed 4 bases, with 10 bases lying between them. Germline assignment: CDR1 MGHDK and CDR2 SYGVNS. The CDR3 has 12 residues. The CDR3 coding sequence is TGTGCCACCCACGGGGTTAATGAAAAACTGTTTTTT. This sequence encodes CATHGVNEKLFF.

The CDR3 spells CASSFATGTSPGTGELFF. In DNA form, the CDR3 reads TGTGCCAGCAGCTTTGCAACCGGGACCTCCCCGGGCACCGGGGAGCTGTTTTTT. The chain couples TRBV11-1 to TRBJ2-2; either TRBD1 or TRBD2 may fit D (5 bases each). CDR3 size: 18 residues. V gave up 3 bases and J gave up 4 bases, with 21 bases separating them. From germline, CDR1 is SGHAT and CDR2 FQDESV (reference sequence).

The gene calls are TRBV3-1 and TRBJ2-7; 8 positions agree with TRBD1. Unmatched junction bases numbered 8, after V lost 4 bases and J lost 3 bases. CDR1 LGHDT and CDR2 YNNKEL come from the germline V gene (reference sequence). The CDR3 extends over 15 amino acids. The CDR3 DNA reads as TGTGCCAGCAGCCCGGGGACAGGCATGTTCTACGAGCAGTACTTC. Protein: CASSPGTGMFYEQYF.

The rearrangement uses TRBV5-5 and TRBJ1-5; no reliable D call. Germline values: CDR1 SGHKS, CDR2 YYEKEE (reference sequence). This CDR3 contains 14 residues. Trimming took off 4 bases at V and 3 bases at J, with 11 bases between the two ends. The CDR3 is CASSEGLFNQPQHF. The CDR3 nucleotides are TGTGCCAGCAGCGAAGGACTCTTCAATCAGCCCCAGCATTTT.

The chain is built from TRBV20-1 and TRBJ1-1; 8 bases agree with TRBD1. Unmatched junction bases numbered 5, after V lost 0 bases and J lost 2 bases. The germline V gene encodes CDR1 DFQATT and CDR2 SNEGSKA (reference sequence). This CDR3 comprises 15 residues. The CDR3 DNA reads as TGCAGTGCTAGAGATTTACAGGGGGGAAACACTGAAGCTTTCTTT. This translates into CSARDLQGGNTEAFF.

This clonotype was detected a few times. This chain uses TRBV12-3 or TRBV12-4 with TRBJ1-5; D perhaps matches TRBD1 (5 bases). The CDR3 has 15 amino acids. Trimming removed 3 bases from V and 3 bases from J, with 12 bases in between. The chain's CDR3 is CASSFGQGVNQPQHF. The CDR3 nucleotides are TGTGCCAGCAGTTTCGGGCAGGGAGTCAATCAGCCCCAGCATTTT.

This clonotype occurred once. This could be a read error, since a much larger clone is one nucleotide away. V gene TRBV29-1 combines with J gene TRBJ2-2; tentatively, D is TRBD1 (5 bases). V lost 4 bases, J lost 2 bases, and 17 bases lay in between. The CDR3 spans 16 residues. Germline CDR1 is SQVTM and CDR2 is ANQGSEA. CDR3 amino acids: CSVGPGLVLNTGELFF. In nucleotides, the CDR3 is TGCAGCGTTGGGCCAGGGCTGGTACTTAACACCGGGGAGCTGTTTTTT.

This clonotype was seen more than once but under ten times. The chain carries TRBV28 and TRBJ1-1; D perhaps matches TRBD1 (6 bases). The V end was cut by 5 bases, the J end by 11 bases, with 21 bases between. The CDR3 is made up of 14 amino acids. Germline lookup yields CDR1 MDHEN and CDR2 SYDVKM. CDR3 amino acids: CASSLVASGTRAFF. CDR3 nucleotide sequence: TGTGCCAGCAGTCTTGTGGCGAGCGGGACACGGGCTTTCTTT. The entire variable domain, with the rest obtained from reference TRBV28 and TRBJ1-1, is as follows: DVKVTQSSRYLVKRTGEKVFLECVQDMDHENMFWYRQDPGLGLRLIYFSYDVKMKEKGDIPEGYSVSREKKERFSLILESASTNQTSMYLCASSLVASGTRAFFGQGTRLTVV.

The J gene is TRBJ2-5, the V gene TRBV20-1; D is possibly TRBD1 (6 bases). The V and J ends lost 2 bases and 4 bases respectively, with 11 bases between them. The CDR3 is made up of 13 amino acids. Germline assignment: CDR1 DFQATT and CDR2 SNEGSKA (reference sequence). In DNA form, the CDR3 reads TGCAGTGCTAGATACGACAGGACAGAGACCCAGTACTTC. Translating it yields CSARYDRTETQYF.

This clonotype was detected only a few times. J is TRBJ2-7 and V is TRBV12-3 or TRBV12-4, with 8 positions matching TRBD2. CDR3 size: 15 residues. Trimming took 4 bases from V and 7 from J; bases not matched to a gene: 12. CDR3 residues: CASSSPSGSSGEQYF. CDR3 nucleotide sequence: TGTGCCAGCAGTTCTCCCAGCGGGAGTTCTGGGGAGCAGTACTTC.

The chain recombines TRBV11-2 with TRBJ2-4; TRBD2 might be the D (5 bases). The germline V gene encodes CDR1 SGHAT and CDR2 FQNNGV. The V and J ends lost 5 bases and 0 bases respectively, with 23 bases between them. The CDR3 runs to 19 residues. Here the CDR3 reads CASSPPTKGGLLAKNIQYF. The CDR3 DNA follows: TGTGCCAGCAGCCCCCCGACGAAAGGTGGACTCCTAGCCAAAAACATTCAGTACTTC.

This clonotype was counted a few times. The chain couples TRBV20-1 to TRBJ1-2, with 7 bases identical to TRBD1. V shed 5 bases and J 1 base; nucleotides not matched to a gene: 7. Germline V gene sequence: CDR1 DFQATT, CDR2 SNEGSKA (reference sequence). CDR3 length equals 14 residues. The CDR3 DNA is TGCAGTGCTCAGCCCCGGGACAGTAACTATGGCTACACCTTC. As protein: CSAQPRDSNYGYTF.